This T cell receptor beta chain was profiled in a study of neurological immune-mediated disorders. CDR3 length: 12 residues. CDR1 and CDR2 from the germline V gene are GTSNPN and SVGIG (reference sequence). V was trimmed by 0 bases and J by 11 bases, leaving 13 bases between them. One entry per CDR3 protein, called by TCRdb with MiXCR from the 5' RACE reads. Counted here are about 60,000 distinct CDR3 sequences, roughly 3.5% occurring once; the ten biggest clones make up approximately 7.1%. This clonotype came up many times. This rearrangement joins TRBV30 to TRBJ1-2; D might be TRBD1 (5 bases). The sequence was obtained from a woman in her sixties with multiple sclerosis. Material for sequencing was PBMCs. The CDR3: CAWSVAREGYTF. The CDR3, as DNA: TGTGCCTGGAGTGTAGCCAGGGAGGGGTACACCTTC.